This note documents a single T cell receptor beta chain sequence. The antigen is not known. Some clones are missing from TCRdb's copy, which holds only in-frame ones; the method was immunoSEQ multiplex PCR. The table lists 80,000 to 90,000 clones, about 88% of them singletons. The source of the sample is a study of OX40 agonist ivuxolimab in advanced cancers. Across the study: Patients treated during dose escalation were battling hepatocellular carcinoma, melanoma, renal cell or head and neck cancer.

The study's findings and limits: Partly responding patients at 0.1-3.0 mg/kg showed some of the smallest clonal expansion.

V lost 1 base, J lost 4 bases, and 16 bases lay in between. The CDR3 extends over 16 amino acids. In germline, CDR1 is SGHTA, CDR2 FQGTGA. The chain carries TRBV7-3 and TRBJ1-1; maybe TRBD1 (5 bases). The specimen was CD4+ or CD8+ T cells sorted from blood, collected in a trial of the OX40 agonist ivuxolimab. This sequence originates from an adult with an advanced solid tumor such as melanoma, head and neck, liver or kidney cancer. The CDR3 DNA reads TGTGCCAGCAGCTTAAATGGGGGGAGTAGTCGCACTGAAGCTTTCTTT. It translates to CASSLNGGSSRTEAFF.